The 2 T cell receptor beta chains below all came from one sample that was sequenced in a study of blood T cell repertoires in COVID-19. Produced via immunoSEQ multiplex PCR; TCRdb's table is partial and in-frame only. The sample consists of about 440,000 clones, roughly 87% of them appearing once. What was sequenced was PBMCs or T cells enriched from blood (not recorded which). The receptors originated from a woman aged 18-35 years with acute COVID-19.

The chain carries TRBV27 and TRBJ1-5, with 7 bases aligning to TRBD1. Per germline, CDR1 MNHEY and CDR2 SMNVEV (reference sequence). After removal of 4 bases from V and 8 bases from J, the junction contained 5 bases not matched to a gene. The CDR3 is made up of 13 amino acids. CDR3 DNA: TGTGCCAGCAGTTGGGGGACAGAAGAGCCCCAGCATTTT. Protein product: CASSWGTEEPQHF.

This chain joins TRBV7-9 and TRBJ2-7, with D tentatively TRBD1 (7 bases). Germline-derived CDR1 and CDR2 are SEHNR and FQNEAQ (reference sequence). Trimming pared 5 bases from V and 2 bases from J, leaving 19 bases between. The CDR3 has 16 residues. CDR3: CASSPGGSPLTYEQYF. The CDR3 DNA reads as TGTGCCAGCAGCCCAGGGGGGTCCCCCCTTACCTACGAGCAGTACTTC.